This T cell receptor beta chain was sequenced during a study of T cells after yellow fever vaccination. The CDR3 has 12 residues. The ends lost 5 bases at V and 8 bases at J; junction bases unmatched: 6. Germline V gives CDR1 DFQATT, CDR2 SNEGSKA (reference sequence). Study conclusions and caveats: Contamination by abundant bulk-population clonotypes could be present in FACS-sorted repertoires. A weaker but faster secondary response was observed, peaking on day 5 versus 15.

Universal primer sites and UMIs were introduced during 5'RACE template-switching synthesis of TCR cDNA. TCRdb reprocessed the 5' RACE reads with MiXCR, giving one entry per CDR3 protein. The repertoire holds over 300,000 distinct CDR3 sequences, with less than 4.5% as singletons. There are many counts of this clonotype. Its specificity is unknown. The starting material was PBMCs, obtained on the day of the yellow fever booster vaccination. The sequence came from a man between 18 and 29 years old who received the YFV17D yellow fever vaccine. The chain recombines TRBV20-1 with TRBJ1-2; 9 bases align to TRBD1. The CDR3 nucleotides read TGCAGTGCTCGGGACAGGGTTAGCGGCTACACCTTC. Amino acids: CSARDRVSGYTF.